This T cell receptor beta chain appears in the sequencing data of a study of T cell changes during pregnancy in multiple sclerosis. Sequencing was performed with immunoSEQ multiplex PCR; in TCRdb, only in-frame clones are kept and a portion is missing. This sample has 90,000 to 150,000 clones, with roughly 92% found just once. Sequenced here: peripheral blood, sampled before pregnancy. This receptor was obtained from a female donor with multiple sclerosis, enrolled in a pregnancy study.

DNA for the CDR3: TGTGCCAGCAGCTTGGTGGTCTCAGCCTGGAGGTCCTACGAGCAGTACTTC. Translated: CASSLVVSAWRSYEQYF. The V gene is TRBV5-8, the J gene TRBJ2-7, with D perhaps matching TRBD2 (5 bases). CDR1 is SGHTS, CDR2 YDEGEE, per germline. Trimming left V 0 bases short and J 1 base short, with 17 bases between. The CDR3 contains 17 residues.